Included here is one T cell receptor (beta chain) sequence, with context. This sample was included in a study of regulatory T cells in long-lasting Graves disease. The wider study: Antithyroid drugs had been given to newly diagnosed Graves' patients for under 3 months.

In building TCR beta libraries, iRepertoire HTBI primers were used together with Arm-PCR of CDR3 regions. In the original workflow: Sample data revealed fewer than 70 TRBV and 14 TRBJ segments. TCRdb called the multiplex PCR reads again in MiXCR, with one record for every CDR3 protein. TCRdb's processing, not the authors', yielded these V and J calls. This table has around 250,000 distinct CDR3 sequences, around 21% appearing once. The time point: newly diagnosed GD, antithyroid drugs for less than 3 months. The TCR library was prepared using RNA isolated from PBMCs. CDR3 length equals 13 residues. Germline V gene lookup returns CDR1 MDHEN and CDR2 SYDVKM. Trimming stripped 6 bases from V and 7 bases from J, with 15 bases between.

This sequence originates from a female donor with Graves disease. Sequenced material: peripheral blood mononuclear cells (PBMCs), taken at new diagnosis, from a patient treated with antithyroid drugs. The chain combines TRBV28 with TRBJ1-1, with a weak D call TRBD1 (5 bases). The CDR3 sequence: CASRLISDSEAFF. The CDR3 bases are TGTGCCAGCAGACTTATCTCTGACAGTGAAGCTTTCTTT. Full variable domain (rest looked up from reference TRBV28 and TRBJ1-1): DVKVTQSSRYLVKRTGEKVFLECVQDMDHENMFWYRQDPGLGLRLIYFSYDVKMKEKGDIPEGYSVSREKKERFSLILESASTNQTSMYLCASRLISDSEAFFGQGTRLTVV.